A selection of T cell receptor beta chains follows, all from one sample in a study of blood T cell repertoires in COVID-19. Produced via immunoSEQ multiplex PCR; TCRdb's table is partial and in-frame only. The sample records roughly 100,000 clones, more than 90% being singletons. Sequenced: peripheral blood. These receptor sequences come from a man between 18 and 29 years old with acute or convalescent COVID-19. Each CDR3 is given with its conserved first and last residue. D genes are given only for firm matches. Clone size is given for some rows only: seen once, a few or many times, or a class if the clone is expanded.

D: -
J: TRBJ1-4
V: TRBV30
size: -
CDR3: CAWSEGGGRHEKLFF
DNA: TGTGCCTGGAGCGAAGGGGGGGGCAGGCATGAAAAACTGTTTTTT

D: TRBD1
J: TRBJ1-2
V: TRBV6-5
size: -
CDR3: CASKRDRGFDGYTF
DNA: TGTGCCAGCAAGAGGGACAGGGGTTTCGATGGCTACACCTTC

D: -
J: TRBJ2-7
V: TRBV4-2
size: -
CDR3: CASSQEGQPGTSYEQYF
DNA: TGTGCCAGCAGCCAAGAAGGACAGCCTGGTACGTCCTACGAGCAGTACTTC

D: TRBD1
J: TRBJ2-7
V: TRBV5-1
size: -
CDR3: CASSLVPGGASYEQYF
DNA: TGCGCCAGCAGCTTGGTCCCAGGGGGCGCCTCCTACGAGCAGTACTTC

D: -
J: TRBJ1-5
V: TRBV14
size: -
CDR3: CASSHNRRDQPQHF
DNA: TGTGCCAGCAGCCACAATCGGAGGGATCAGCCCCAGCATTTT

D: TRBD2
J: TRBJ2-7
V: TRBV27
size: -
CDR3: CASSSSGGLVYEQYF
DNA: TGTGCCAGCAGTTCCAGCGGGGGGTTGGTCTACGAGCAGTACTTC

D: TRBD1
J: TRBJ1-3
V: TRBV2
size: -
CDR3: CASSDRDRGWVSGNTIYF
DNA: TGTGCCAGCAGCGACCGGGACAGAGGTTGGGTCTCTGGAAACACCATATATTTT

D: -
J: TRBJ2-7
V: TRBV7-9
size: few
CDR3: CASSLSRELYEQYF
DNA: TGTGCCAGCAGCTTAAGCAGGGAACTCTACGAGCAGTACTTC

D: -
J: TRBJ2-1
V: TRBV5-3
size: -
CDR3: CARSLGQGRCSYNEQFF
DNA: TGTGCCAGAAGCTTGGGGCAGGGCCGCTGCTCCTACAATGAGCAGTTCTTC

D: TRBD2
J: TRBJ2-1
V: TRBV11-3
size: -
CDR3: CASSPTSGQSSYNEQFF
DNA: TGTGCCAGCAGCCCAACTAGCGGGCAAAGCTCCTACAATGAGCAGTTCTTC

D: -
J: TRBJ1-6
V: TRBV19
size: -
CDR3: CASSTSRDTSSYNSPLHF
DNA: TGTGCCAGCTCTACCTCTCGGGACACGAGCTCCTATAATTCACCCCTCCACTTT

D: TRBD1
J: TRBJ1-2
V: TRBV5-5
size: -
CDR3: CASSLGPGQGAGSYGYTF
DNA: TGTGCCAGCAGCCTAGGACCGGGACAGGGGGCTGGTAGCTATGGCTACACCTTC

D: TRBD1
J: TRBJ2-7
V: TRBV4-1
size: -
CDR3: CASRGTGGAGEQYF
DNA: TGCGCCAGCAGGGGGACAGGGGGCGCGGGGGAGCAGTACTTC

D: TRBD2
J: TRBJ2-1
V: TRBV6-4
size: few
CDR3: CASRGAGGHEQFF
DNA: TGTGCCAGCAGAGGGGCGGGAGGACATGAGCAGTTCTTC

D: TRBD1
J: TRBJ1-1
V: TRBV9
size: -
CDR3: CASSVGLSDRRNTEAFF
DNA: TGTGCCAGCAGCGTAGGACTCTCGGACAGGAGGAACACTGAAGCTTTCTTT

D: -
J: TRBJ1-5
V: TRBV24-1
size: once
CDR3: CATSDSPSGVGYSNQPQHF
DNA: TGTGCCACCAGTGATTCCCCTTCAGGGGTTGGGTATAGCAATCAGCCCCAGCATTTT

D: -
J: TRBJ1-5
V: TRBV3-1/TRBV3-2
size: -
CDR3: CASSQDRGEGNQPQHF
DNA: TGTGCCAGCAGCCAAGACAGGGGAGAGGGCAATCAGCCCCAGCATTTT

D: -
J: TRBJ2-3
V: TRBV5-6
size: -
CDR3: CASSLISKSTDTQYF
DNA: TGTGCCAGCAGCTTGATTAGTAAAAGCACAGATACGCAGTATTTT

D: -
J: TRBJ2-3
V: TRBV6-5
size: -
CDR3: CASVSTDTQYF
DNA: TGTGCCAGCGTAAGCACAGATACGCAGTATTTT

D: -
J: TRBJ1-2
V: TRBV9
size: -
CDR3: CASSRTDNYGYTF
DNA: TGTGCCAGCAGCCGGACAGATAACTATGGCTACACCTTC

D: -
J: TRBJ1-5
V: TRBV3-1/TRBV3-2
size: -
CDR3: CASSQGGLGNQPQHF
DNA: TGTGCCAGCAGCCAAGGGGGACTGGGCAATCAGCCCCAGCATTTT

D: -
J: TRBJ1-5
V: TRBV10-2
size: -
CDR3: CASWGGDQPQHF
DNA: TGCGCCTCTTGGGGCGGTGATCAGCCCCAGCATTTT

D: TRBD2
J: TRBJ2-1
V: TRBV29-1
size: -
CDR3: CSVVDRASGSKYNEQFF
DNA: TGCAGCGTTGTGGACAGGGCTAGCGGGAGTAAGTACAATGAGCAGTTCTTC

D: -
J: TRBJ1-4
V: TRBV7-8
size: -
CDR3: CASMAYSTNEKLFF
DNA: TGTGCCAGCATGGCCTACAGCACTAATGAAAAACTGTTTTTT

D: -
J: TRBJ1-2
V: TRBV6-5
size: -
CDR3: CASSWGEAGGYTF
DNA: TGTGCCAGCAGTTGGGGGGAGGCGGGTGGCTACACCTTC

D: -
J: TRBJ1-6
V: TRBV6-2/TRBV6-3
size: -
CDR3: CASSYSPRGPNSPLHF
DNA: TGTGCCAGCAGTTACTCGCCAAGGGGTCCTAATTCACCCCTCCACTTT

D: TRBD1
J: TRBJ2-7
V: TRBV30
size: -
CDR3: CAWSGTGVYEQYF
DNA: TGTGCCTGGAGTGGTACAGGGGTCTACGAGCAGTACTTC

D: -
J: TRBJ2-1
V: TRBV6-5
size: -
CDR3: CASSYSNYNEQFF
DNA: TGTGCCAGCAGTTACTCTAACTACAATGAGCAGTTCTTC

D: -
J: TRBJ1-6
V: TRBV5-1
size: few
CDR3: CASSLFGPLQSPLHF
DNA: TGCGCCAGCAGCTTGTTTGGTCCCCTTCAGTCGCCCCTCCACTTT

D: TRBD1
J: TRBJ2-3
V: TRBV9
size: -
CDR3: CASSAPTGLSTTDTQYF
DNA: TGTGCCAGCAGCGCCCCGACAGGGTTGAGCACCACAGATACGCAGTATTTT

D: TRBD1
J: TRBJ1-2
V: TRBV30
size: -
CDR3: CAWTGDRSGYTF
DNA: TGTGCCTGGACCGGGGACAGGAGTGGCTACACCTTC

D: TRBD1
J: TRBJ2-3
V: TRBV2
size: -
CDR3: CARKTGGTDTQYF
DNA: TGTGCCAGAAAGACAGGGGGCACAGATACGCAGTATTTT

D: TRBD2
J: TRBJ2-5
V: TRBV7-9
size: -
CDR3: CASSPPGLGETQYF
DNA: TGTGCCAGCAGCCCACCGGGACTAGGAGAGACCCAGTACTTC

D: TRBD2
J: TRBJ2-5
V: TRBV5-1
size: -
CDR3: CASSPGLAGPRETQYF
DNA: TGCGCCAGCAGCCCCGGACTAGCGGGGCCCCGGGAGACCCAGTACTTC